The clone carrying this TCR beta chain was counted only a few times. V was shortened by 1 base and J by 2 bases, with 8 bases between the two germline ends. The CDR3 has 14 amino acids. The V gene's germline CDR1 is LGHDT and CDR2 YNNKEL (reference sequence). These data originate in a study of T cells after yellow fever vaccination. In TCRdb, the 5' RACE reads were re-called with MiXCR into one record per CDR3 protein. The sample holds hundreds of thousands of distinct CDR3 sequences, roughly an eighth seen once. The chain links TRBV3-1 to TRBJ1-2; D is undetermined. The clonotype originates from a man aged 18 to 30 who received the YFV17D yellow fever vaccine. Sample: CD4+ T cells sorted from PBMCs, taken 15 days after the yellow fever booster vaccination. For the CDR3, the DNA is TGTGCCAGCAGCCAAGTTCCTGGGAACTATGGCTACACCTTC. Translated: CASSQVPGNYGYTF.